This T cell receptor beta chain is from a study of blood T cell repertoires in COVID-19. This CDR3 comprises 16 residues. The ends were cut back, 2 bases at V and 3 bases at J, with 14 bases in the middle. The V gene's germline CDR1 is LGHDT and CDR2 YNNKEL (reference sequence). The protocol was immunoSEQ multiplex PCR, while the TCRdb copy is restricted to in-frame clones and leaves out a portion. The table shows hundreds of thousands of clones, with around 81% occurring only once. This TCR came from a woman older than 75 with COVID-19, enrolled during active disease. The chain recombines TRBV3-1 (or the pseudogene TRBV3-2) with TRBJ2-1; tentatively, D is TRBD2 (6 bases). Sequencing used peripheral blood. The CDR3 spells CASSQQNGRHYNEQFF. The DNA of the CDR3 is TGTGCCAGCAGCCAACAGAACGGGAGACACTACAATGAGCAGTTCTTC.